This T cell receptor beta chain was recovered during a study of esophageal squamous cell carcinoma under preoperative chemotherapy. Study-level background: Both tumor-infiltrating lymphocytes and peripheral blood T cells were profiled.

This sample's time point: before preoperative PTX-NDP chemotherapy. Preoperative chemotherapy with paclitaxel-nedaplatin was given to patients before surgery. One entry per CDR3 protein, called by TCRdb with MiXCR from the PCR reads. This table has about 6,600 distinct CDR3 sequences, approximately 33% appearing once. Germline V lookup: CDR1 SGHAT, CDR2 FQDESV (reference sequence). The CDR3 loop spans 15 amino acids. Notes on the study in general: Tumor-infiltrating lymphocytes showed no significant post-chemotherapy TCR diversity increase, unlike peripheral T cells. After paclitaxel-nedaplatin, abundant clones were more likely to contract than amplify.

This clonotype was seen at least ten times. Antigen: not known. With a much larger clone just one base away, this may be a read error. V is TRBV11-1 and J is TRBJ2-1, with D perhaps TRBD1 (6 bases). The assigned J gene may be wrong: the sequence end matches TRBJ2-7 better. This clonotype was obtained from a human donor with esophageal squamous cell carcinoma. The donor label of this sample is uncertain. The sample was taken from a patient given preoperative chemotherapy. CDR3 residues: CASRIGNSQGYEQYF. In DNA, the CDR3 is TGTGCCAGCAGGATTGGGAATTCACAGGGATACGAGCAGTACTTC.